The 23 T cell receptor delta chains presented below share a single source sample, sequenced in a study of Vδ1+ human thymocytes. Study results and caveats: Thymic TRG and TRD repertoires appeared highly polyclonal.

The antigens of these receptors remain unknown. Sequences come from RNA converted to cDNA by reverse transcription. Multiplex PCR used pooled V-gene forward primers and a constant-region reverse primer to amplify CDR3s. TCRdb reran clone calling via CATT on the multiplex PCR reads. This table holds under 85,000 delta-chain clones, about 30% found once. The sequencing sample was made of Vdelta1+ gamma-delta thymocytes from the thymus. Noted subset: FACS-sorted CD3+ TCRalphabeta- TCRVdelta1+ TCRVdelta2- thymocytes. These receptor sequences come from a boy under three years old who had congenital heart surgery.

This clone has a handful of counts. The gene calls are TRDV1 and TRDJ1; TRDD3 agrees at 7 bases. The V gene end was trimmed by 9 bases and the J gene end by 4 bases; junction bases not matched to a gene: 20. CDR3 length: 17 amino acids. Germline CDR1 TSWWSYY, CDR2 QGS. Here the CDR3 reads CALSGRTGDSGHDKLIF. CDR3 nucleotides: TGTGCTCTGAGTGGGAGAACTGGGGATTCAGGACACGATAAACTCATCTTT.

V usage is TRDV1 and J usage is TRDJ1; 10 positions match TRDD3. Germline CDR1 and CDR2: TSWWSYY and QGS. V lost 3 bases to trimming and J lost 0 bases; unmatched junction nucleotides: 16. The CDR3 is 20 amino acids. The CDR3 sequence is CALGESWPSPTGGYTDKLIF. The CDR3 DNA sequence: TGTGCTCTTGGGGAGAGTTGGCCTTCGCCAACTGGGGGATACACCGATAAACTCATCTTT.

The chain couples TRDV1 to TRDJ1; 13 bases align to TRDD3. The CDR3 has 23 amino acids. CDR1 is TSWWSYY and CDR2 is QGS in the germline V gene. J lost 3 bases, V lost 2 bases, and 24 bases had no gene match. As DNA, the CDR3 is TGTGCTCTTGGGGAATCTCTCCAAACCTACTTTTCTTACTGGGGGATACGCTCCGATAAACTCATCTTT. It yields the protein CALGESLQTYFSYWGIRSDKLIF.

The chain carries TRDV1 and TRDJ1; unclear D gene. The germline V gene has CDR1 TSWWSYY and CDR2 QGS. Trimming stripped 2 bases from V and 0 bases from J, with 16 bases between. The CDR3 is made up of 17 amino acids. The CDR3: CALGEGWVLEYTDKLIF. The CDR3 nucleotides read TGTGCTCTTGGGGAAGGTTGGGTTTTGGAGTACACCGATAAACTCATCTTT.

V is TRDV2 and J is TRDJ1; a possible D gene is TRDD3 (6 bases). This CDR3 spans 21 amino acids. V was cut by 8 bases and J by 0 bases, with 36 bases left in between. Germline values: CDR1 GEAIGNYY, CDR2 EKD. CDR3 sequence reads: CASTTASQLRLGGTHTDKLIF. In nucleotides, the CDR3 is TGTGCCTCCACTACTGCCTCCCAGTTAAGATTGGGGGGGACCCACACCGATAAACTCATCTTT.

This clone has just a few counts. The chain carries TRDV2 and TRDJ1, with a tentative D call TRDD3 (6 bases). Trimming took 3 bases from V and 7 from J, leaving 17 bases between them. The CDR3 contains 14 residues. Germline V CDR1 and CDR2: GEAIGNYY, EKD. For the CDR3, the DNA is TGTGCCTGTGACGCCGGGAGGGATAACGTTAAACTCATCTTT. This gives the protein CACDAGRDNVKLIF.

This clone turned up a few times. The J gene is TRDJ1, the V gene TRDV1; 11 nucleotides agree with TRDD3. CDR1 and CDR2 from the germline V gene are TSWWSYY and QGS. Trimming took 0 bases from V and 4 from J; bases not matched to a gene: 25. The CDR3 is 23 amino acids. CDR3 sequence (DNA): TGTGCTCTTGGGGAACTATTTAGAATCCCCGTACTGGGGGATATGAAAGACCGCGATAAACTCATCTTT. This translates into CALGELFRIPVLGDMKDRDKLIF.

V usage is TRDV1 and J usage is TRDJ1; D could derive from TRDD2 or TRDD3 (5 bases each). Germline V lookup: CDR1 TSWWSYY, CDR2 QGS. The CDR3 runs 18 residues. V was cut by 1 base and J by 0 bases, with 18 bases left in between. CDR3 sequence: CALGEPTYRGAHTDKLIF. The DNA for the CDR3 is TGTGCTCTTGGGGAACCTACCTACCGGGGGGCCCACACCGATAAACTCATCTTT.

The V and J genes are TRDV1 and TRDJ1; 9 bases are a match to TRDD3. The germline gives CDR1 TSWWSYY, CDR2 QGS. V shed 1 base, J shed 0 bases, and the junction held 9 bases outside the gene matches. There are 18 residues in the CDR3. The CDR3: CALGEPLGDPLNTDKLIF. The DNA for the CDR3 is TGTGCTCTTGGGGAACCCCTGGGGGATCCACTGAACACCGATAAACTCATCTTT.

V usage is TRDV1 and J usage is TRDJ1, with 11 bases that match TRDD3. V was clipped by 2 bases and J by 3 bases; unmatched bases: 23. The CDR3 runs to 22 residues. CDR1 is TSWWSYY, CDR2 QGS, per germline. For the CDR3, the DNA is TGTGCTCTTGGGGAAAGCTCCGGAGGGACGTACTGGGGGATATCCTTCGCCGATAAACTCATCTTT. Translated: CALGESSGGTYWGISFADKLIF.

In its sample, this clone was seen once. This rearrangement joins TRDV1 to TRDJ1; D may be TRDD2 (5 bases). Germline CDR1 is TSWWSYY and CDR2 is QGS. With 3 bases removed from V and 1 base from J, the gap between germline ends came to 12 bases. The CDR3 has 15 residues. The CDR3 sequence is CALGDYPYLTDKLIF. Written as DNA, the CDR3 is TGTGCTCTTGGGGATTACCCCTACCTCACCGATAAACTCATCTTT.

This clone was seen more than once but under ten times. This chain joins TRDV1 and TRDJ1; D uncertain. In germline, CDR1 is TSWWSYY, CDR2 QGS. The CDR3 is 13 residues long. V lost 3 bases and J lost 10, with 15 bases in between. The CDR3 loop is CALGDPTACGLIF. The CDR3 DNA sequence: TGTGCTCTTGGGGACCCCACCGCATGCGGACTCATCTTT.

V usage is TRDV1 and J usage is TRDJ1; no definite D call. CDR1 and CDR2 (germline): TSWWSYY, QGS. The CDR3 length is 14 residues. V lost 1 base and J 1 base, leaving 7 bases between the germline ends. CDR3 amino acids: CALGEPTATDKLIF. In DNA form, the CDR3 reads TGTGCTCTTGGGGAACCAACCGCCACCGATAAACTCATCTTT.

The chain carries TRDV1 and TRDJ1; 12 nucleotides line up with TRDD3. V dropped 2 bases and J dropped 4; count of bases not matched to a gene: 20. The CDR3 loop spans 21 amino acids. Germline V gene sequence: CDR1 TSWWSYY, CDR2 QGS. CDR3 DNA sequence: TGTGCTCTTGGGGAATCTCCAGGCCGCGCTGTCTGGGGGATACGAGGCGATAAACTCATCTTT. It yields the protein CALGESPGRAVWGIRGDKLIF.

The chain recombines TRDV1 with TRDJ1, with 10 bases matching TRDD3. Trimming at V came to 0 bases and at J to 0 bases, leaving 10 bases not matched to a gene. The CDR3 is 19 amino acids. Per the germline V gene, CDR1 is TSWWSYY and CDR2 is QGS. The CDR3 spells CALGELAGGYVRYTDKLIF. CDR3 nucleotide sequence: TGTGCTCTTGGGGAACTTGCCGGGGGATACGTTCGGTACACCGATAAACTCATCTTT.

A few counts support this clone. The chain couples TRDV1 to TRDJ2, with D hard to call. The CDR3 consists of 11 residues. In germline, CDR1 is TSWWSYY, CDR2 QGS. V was pared by 1 base and J by 8 bases, with 2 bases between. CDR3 residues: CALGERAQLFF. The CDR3 region has the DNA TGTGCTCTTGGGGAACGGGCACAACTCTTCTTT.

The V and J genes are TRDV1 and TRDJ1; 7 positions agree with TRDD3. Germline loops: CDR1 TSWWSYY, CDR2 QGS. J gave up 3 bases and V 8 bases, and 6 bases lay outside the gene matches. There are 13 residues in the CDR3. For the CDR3, the DNA is TGTGCTCTTACTCTGGGGGGAGCCGATAAACTCATCTTT. Its translation: CALTLGGADKLIF.

This clone was seen a few times. This chain connects TRDV1 to TRDJ1; 7 positions match TRDD3. The CDR3 length is 16 residues. Germline V lookup: CDR1 TSWWSYY, CDR2 QGS. J gave up 1 base and V 2 bases, and 7 bases lay outside the gene matches. The CDR3 sequence is CALGEDPYWGTDKLIF. CDR3 DNA: TGTGCTCTTGGGGAAGATCCGTACTGGGGCACCGATAAACTCATCTTT.

This clone was observed a few times. The rearrangement links TRDV1 to TRDJ1, with TRDD3 identical over 9 bases. Trimming at V came to 5 bases and at J to 0 bases, leaving 28 bases not matched to a gene. This CDR3 is built from 23 residues. The germline V gene encodes CDR1 TSWWSYY and CDR2 QGS. The chain's CDR3 is CALGSPPSHTHWGKSLYTDKLIF. The CDR3 bases are TGTGCTCTTGGGTCCCCCCCTTCCCATACCCACTGGGGGAAGTCACTGTACACCGATAAACTCATCTTT.

A note on this clone: Within the sample, other DNA sequences also encode this same CDR3. This chain uses TRDV1 with TRDJ1; 9 nucleotides align to TRDD3. The CDR3 is 18 amino acids. CDR1 is TSWWSYY and CDR2 is QGS in the germline V gene. V lost 0 bases and J lost 0; bases outside the gene matches: 8. CDR3 nucleotide sequence: TGTGCTCTTGGGGAACTCCGTACTGGGGGACCGTACACCGATAAACTCATCTTT. It specifies CALGELRTGGPYTDKLIF.

This clone showed up just a few times. The V and J genes are TRDV1 and TRDJ1; 10 bases fit TRDD3. Germline V gene data show CDR1 as TSWWSYY and CDR2 as QGS. V shed 4 bases, J shed 6 bases, and the junction held 11 bases outside the gene matches. The CDR3 is 16 amino acids. Here the CDR3 DNA reads TGTGCTCTTGGGGCAAGGGGGATACGGTCCTCCAATAAACTCATCTTT. Its protein is CALGARGIRSSNKLIF.

This clone was seen a handful of times. The V gene is TRDV1, the J gene TRDJ1; D not resolved. The V end was cut by 3 bases, the J end by 2 bases, with 25 bases between. The germline V gene has CDR1 TSWWSYY and CDR2 QGS. This CDR3 is 19 amino acids long. DNA for the CDR3: TGTGCTCTTGGGGAGCCGAAGATTCCACGGGGCTTGTGGACCGATAAACTCATCTTT. It specifies CALGEPKIPRGLWTDKLIF.

The rearrangement uses TRDV1 and TRDJ1; D might be TRDD3 (7 bases). Looked up from germline, CDR1 is TSWWSYY and CDR2 is QGS. V was clipped by 0 bases and J by 0 bases, with 44 bases between them. This CDR3 has 27 amino acids. The CDR3: CALGELGRPLLHKAGGREGVYTDKLIF. The CDR3, as DNA: TGTGCTCTTGGGGAACTGGGGCGCCCCCTCCTACACAAGGCTGGGGGGCGTGAGGGGGTGTACACCGATAAACTCATCTTT.